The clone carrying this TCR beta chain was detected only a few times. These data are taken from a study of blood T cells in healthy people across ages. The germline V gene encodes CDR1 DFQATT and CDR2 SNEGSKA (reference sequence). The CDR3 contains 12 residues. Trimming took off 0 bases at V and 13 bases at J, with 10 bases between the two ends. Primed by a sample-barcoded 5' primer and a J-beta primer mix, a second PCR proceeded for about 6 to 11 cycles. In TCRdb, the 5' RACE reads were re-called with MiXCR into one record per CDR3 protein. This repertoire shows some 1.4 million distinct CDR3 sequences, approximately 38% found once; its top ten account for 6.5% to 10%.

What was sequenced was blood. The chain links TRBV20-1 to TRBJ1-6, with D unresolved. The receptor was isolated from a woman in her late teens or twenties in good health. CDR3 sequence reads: CSAREGDSPLHF. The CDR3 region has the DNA TGCAGTGCTAGAGAGGGTGACTCGCCCCTCCACTTT.